Presented here are 25 T cell receptor beta chains from one specimen sequenced in a study of shared T cell receptors in the human thymus. Here immunoSEQ multiplex PCR was the method, and the copy in TCRdb shows in-frame clones only, minus some. The table lists some 700,000 clones, 88% of them singletons. A further study also used this sample, focusing on human thymus T cells.

Specimen: thymocytes. The receptor set was obtained from a boy under two years old with a congenital heart defect.

This clone was detected only a few times. The V gene is TRBV7-2, the J gene TRBJ2-2; 11 bases map to TRBD2. This CDR3 has 17 amino acids. V dropped 1 base and J dropped 1; count of bases not matched to a gene: 2. Germline CDR1 SGHTA, CDR2 FQGNSA. CDR3 sequence: CASSLGGLAVNTGELFF. CDR3 bases: TGTGCCAGCAGCTTAGGGGGACTAGCGGTGAACACCGGGGAGCTGTTTTTT.

This clone appeared a single time. This rearrangement joins TRBV2 to TRBJ2-1; 10 bases align to TRBD2. Losses at the gene ends were 5 bases for V and 4 bases for J; bases not matched to a gene: 14. The CDR3 runs to 18 residues. Per germline, CDR1 SNHLY and CDR2 FYNNEI. The CDR3 loop is CASSPPFTGTSAYNEQFF. CDR3 coding DNA: TGTGCCAGCAGTCCACCATTCACGGGGACTAGCGCATACAATGAGCAGTTCTTC.

This chain uses TRBV2 with TRBJ2-5, with TRBD2 matching 11 bases. CDR3 size: 16 residues. Losses at the gene ends were 6 bases for V and 2 bases for J; bases not matched to a gene: 8. The germline gives CDR1 SNHLY, CDR2 FYNNEI. CDR3 sequence: CASRPIGTSGQETQYF. CDR3 nucleotides: TGTGCCAGCAGGCCGATTGGGACTAGCGGTCAAGAGACCCAGTACTTC. Variable domain in full (rest from reference TRBV2 and TRBJ2-5): EPEVTQTPSHQVTQMGQEVILRCVPISNHLYFYWYRQILGQKVEFLVSFYNNEISEKSEIFDDQFSVERPDGSNFTLKIRSTKLEDSAMYFCASRPIGTSGQETQYFGPGTRLLVL.

This chain joins TRBV6-9 and TRBJ2-7; 10 nucleotides line up with TRBD2. CDR3 length: 14 amino acids. Germline assignment: CDR1 MNHGY and CDR2 SVAAGI. Trimming removed 7 bases from V and 0 bases from J; junction bases left unmatched: 3. The CDR3 protein is CASNLAGVSYEQYF. The CDR3 DNA reads TGTGCCAGCAACCTAGCGGGAGTCTCCTACGAGCAGTACTTC.

Written as DNA, the CDR3 is TGTGCCAGCAGCTATACTAGCGGGAGAAGCAAAAACATTCAGTACTTC. Translation gives CASSYTSGRSKNIQYF. This sequence joins TRBV11-1 and TRBJ2-4; TRBD2 matches 11 bases. J lost 3 bases, V lost 4 bases, and 5 bases had no gene match. The CDR3 extends over 16 amino acids. Germline V lookup: CDR1 SGHAT, CDR2 FQDESV (reference sequence). The full variable domain, completed using reference TRBV11-1 and TRBJ2-4, is EAEVAQSPRYKITEKSQAVAFWCDPISGHATLYWYRQILGQGPELLVQFQDESVVDDSQLPKDRFSAERLKGVDSTLKIQPAELGDSAMYLCASSYTSGRSKNIQYFGAGTRLSVL.

This sequence joins TRBV5-6 and TRBJ1-1, with TRBD1 identical over 10 bases. In germline, CDR1 is SGHDT, CDR2 YYEEEE. The CDR3 is 15 residues long. Germline trimming cut 3 bases from V and 6 bases from J; bases unmatched to any gene: 8. CDR3 region: CASSSPGQGFAEAFF. In nucleotides, the CDR3 is TGTGCCAGCAGCTCTCCGGGACAGGGGTTCGCTGAAGCTTTCTTT.

The chain joins TRBV6-1 to TRBJ1-5; D may be TRBD1 (5 bases). CDR3 length: 16 residues. V was clipped by 2 bases and J by 4 bases, with 15 bases between them. Germline V gene lookup returns CDR1 MNHNS and CDR2 SASEGT. This chain's CDR3 is CASSELDGQENQPQHF. The CDR3 nucleotides read TGTGCCAGCAGTGAACTGGACGGACAAGAAAATCAGCCCCAGCATTTT.

The chain has TRBV10-1 and TRBJ2-1, with 9 bases matching TRBD2. Trimming cost V 10 bases and J 9 bases; bases outside gene matches: 7. CDR3 length equals 12 residues. From germline, CDR1 is WNHNN and CDR2 SYGVQD (reference sequence). CDR3 nucleotides: TGCGCCACCATAGCGGGAGACGGTGAGCAGTTCTTC. Translation gives CATIAGDGEQFF.

The chain recombines TRBV5-4 with TRBJ2-1, with D possibly being TRBD2 (6 bases). Germline V gives CDR1 SGHNT, CDR2 YYREEE (reference sequence). The V and J ends lost 0 bases and 8 bases respectively, with 12 bases between them. The length of the CDR3 is 14 residues. The CDR3 sequence is CASSLEAGRHEQFF. The CDR3, as DNA: TGTGCCAGCAGCTTGGAGGCAGGGAGGCATGAGCAGTTCTTC. The variable domain in full, completed from reference TRBV5-4 and TRBJ2-1, reads ETGVTQSPTHLIKTRGQQVTLRCSSQSGHNTVSWYQQALGQGPQFIFQYYREEENGRGNFPPRFSGLQFPNYSSELNVNALELDDSALYLCASSLEAGRHEQFFGPGTRLTVL.

This clone has just one count. V usage is TRBV7-6 and J usage is TRBJ2-1; 7 nucleotides match TRBD2. Germline V gene lookup returns CDR1 SGHVS and CDR2 FNYEAQ. CDR3 length: 15 residues. Unmatched junction bases numbered 2, after V lost 1 base and J lost 2 bases. The CDR3 protein is CASSLEGTTYNEQFF. As DNA, the CDR3 is TGTGCCAGCAGCTTAGAGGGGACTACCTACAATGAGCAGTTCTTC.

The gene calls are TRBV5-1 and TRBJ1-1; D is perhaps TRBD1 (5 bases). The ends were cut back, 1 base at V and 5 bases at J, with 6 bases in the middle. In germline, CDR1 is SGHRS, CDR2 YFSETQ. The CDR3 runs 12 residues. The CDR3 bases are TGCGCCAGCAGCTTGCAGGGAACTGAAGCTTTCTTT. Residues: CASSLQGTEAFF.

This chain joins TRBV27 and TRBJ1-2; 8 bases are a match to TRBD1. Looked up from germline, CDR1 is MNHEY and CDR2 is SMNVEV (reference sequence). This CDR3 spans 17 amino acids. V shed 5 bases and J 2 bases; nucleotides not matched to a gene: 13. CDR3 nucleotides: TGTGCCAGCAGTCTAACCACCACAGGGGGGGTAAACTATGGCTACACCTTC. It specifies CASSLTTTGGVNYGYTF.

The CDR3 loop is CASRSDRDRGPDTQYF. In DNA form, the CDR3 reads TGTGCCAGCAGATCAGACCGGGACAGGGGCCCAGATACGCAGTATTTT. The rearrangement joins TRBV28 to TRBJ2-3; 10 bases agree with TRBD1. Germline V CDR1 and CDR2: MDHEN, SYDVKM. Trimming took 6 bases from V and 4 from J; bases not matched to a gene: 10. This CDR3 spans 16 amino acids.

The V and J genes are TRBV15 and TRBJ2-5, with TRBD1 as a possible D gene (6 bases). Per germline, CDR1 LNHNV and CDR2 YYDKDF (reference sequence). The CDR3 runs to 21 residues. Trimming removed 4 bases at V and 0 bases at J, with 30 bases between. CDR3 DNA sequence: TGTGCCACCAGCAACGCGACGGCAAGGTGGGGGCGGAGGTCGCACCAAGAGACCCAGTACTTC. This codes for CATSNATARWGRRSHQETQYF.

This clone was counted a single time. This chain uses TRBV11-2 with TRBJ2-7; 11 nucleotides agree with TRBD1. This CDR3 has 15 residues. Losses at the gene ends were 5 bases for V and 4 bases for J; bases not matched to a gene: 7. The germline gives CDR1 SGHAT, CDR2 FQNNGV. CDR3 protein: CASSPAGTGGYEQYF. In DNA, the CDR3 is TGTGCCAGCAGCCCAGCCGGGACAGGGGGTTACGAGCAGTACTTC. Filled out from reference TRBV11-2 and TRBJ2-7, the complete variable domain reads EAGVAQSPRYKIIEKRQSVAFWCNPISGHATLYWYQQILGQGPKLLIQFQNNGVVDDSQLPKDRFSAERLKGVDSTLKIQPAKLEDSAVYLCASSPAGTGGYEQYFGPGTRLTVT.

This rearrangement joins TRBV27 to TRBJ2-7; 14 positions agree with TRBD2. CDR1 and CDR2 from the germline V gene are MNHEY and SMNVEV (reference sequence). Losses at the gene ends were 3 bases for V and 0 bases for J; bases not matched to a gene: 7. CDR3 size: 18 residues. CDR3 sequence (DNA): TGTGCCAGCAGTTTGGTCGGGACTAGCGGGAGCAGCTCCTACGAGCAGTACTTC. Encoded protein: CASSLVGTSGSSSYEQYF.

This clone occurred once. V usage is TRBV11-2 and J usage is TRBJ2-7, with D maybe TRBD2 (6 bases). V lost 5 bases, J lost 3 bases, and 17 bases lay in between. The CDR3 length is 15 residues. CDR1 and CDR2 from the germline V gene are SGHAT and FQNNGV. The DNA for the CDR3 is TGTGCCAGCAGCCCCCCCATAGCGGTCGACTACGAGCAGTACTTC. Its protein product is CASSPPIAVDYEQYF.

V and J are TRBV30 and TRBJ2-5, with a weak D call TRBD2 (6 bases). CDR1 GTSNPN and CDR2 SVGIG come from the germline V gene (reference sequence). V lost 5 bases to trimming and J lost 0 bases, with 10 bases between them. The CDR3 runs 13 residues. This chain's CDR3 is CAWGTRYQETQYF. The CDR3 DNA reads as TGTGCCTGGGGGACTCGTTACCAAGAGACCCAGTACTTC.

This clone showed up just once. This rearrangement joins TRBV5-1 to TRBJ2-3; tentative D call: TRBD2 (5 bases). Germline V CDR1 and CDR2: SGHRS, YFSETQ. The CDR3 totals 16 residues. Trimming left V 4 bases short and J 6 bases short, with 21 bases between. Written as DNA, the CDR3 is TGCGCCAGCAGCCACGGACTGACTCTACCACCGGATACGCAGTATTTT. This encodes CASSHGLTLPPDTQYF.

The rearrangement joins TRBV7-8 to TRBJ2-1; TRBD1 matches 7 bases. V shed 5 bases and J 3 bases; nucleotides not matched to a gene: 10. Germline V gives CDR1 SGHVS, CDR2 FQNEAQ. This CDR3 contains 16 residues. The CDR3 sequence is CASSHPDRANYNEQFF. CDR3 DNA sequence: TGTGCCAGCAGCCACCCAGACAGGGCGAACTACAATGAGCAGTTCTTC. Variable domain in full (rest from reference TRBV7-8 and TRBJ2-1): GAGVSQSPRYKVAKRGQDVALRCDPISGHVSLFWYQQALGQGPEFLTYFQNEAQLDKSGLPSDRFFAERPEGSVSTLKIQRTQQEDSAVYLCASSHPDRANYNEQFFGPGTRLTVL.

In its sample, this clone was seen a few times. The genes are TRBV19 and TRBJ1-4, with D unclear. Germline CDR1 is LNHDA and CDR2 is SQIVND (reference sequence). Trimming removed 7 bases from V and 4 bases from J, with 13 bases in between. This CDR3 has 14 amino acids. The DNA for the CDR3 is TGTGCCAGTAAGGCAGCGGGGATTAATGAAAAACTGTTTTTT. This encodes CASKAAGINEKLFF.

The rearrangement links TRBV10-3 to TRBJ2-7, with 10 bases aligning to TRBD1. This CDR3 comprises 15 residues. V shed 11 bases and J 6 bases; nucleotides not matched to a gene: 16. CDR1 ENHRY and CDR2 SYGVKD come from the germline V gene. The CDR3 is CAARSPGQGSGEQYF. In DNA form, the CDR3 reads TGTGCCGCCCGGTCTCCGGGACAGGGGTCTGGCGAGCAGTACTTC.

The V gene is TRBV30, the J gene TRBJ2-4, with 9 positions matching TRBD1. This CDR3 is built from 21 residues. The trim removed 1 base at V and 0 bases at J, leaving 19 bases unmatched. CDR1 GTSNPN and CDR2 SVGIG come from the germline V gene (reference sequence). The CDR3 bases are TGTGCCTGGAGTGGTTACCCCTCCTTACACAGGGGGCGGGTAGCCAAAAACATTCAGTACTTC. Its translation: CAWSGYPSLHRGRVAKNIQYF.

A single count supports this clone. The chain joins TRBV9 to TRBJ2-1, with D maybe TRBD1 (6 bases). Trimming left V 3 bases short and J 8 bases short, with 21 bases between. Per germline, CDR1 SGDLS and CDR2 YYNGEE. This CDR3 is built from 16 residues. The CDR3 loop is CASSAKQGGFSYEQFF. CDR3 in DNA: TGTGCCAGCAGCGCCAAACAGGGCGGGTTTTCGTATGAGCAGTTCTTC.

The chain combines TRBV4-3 with TRBJ2-7; D perhaps matches TRBD2 (5 bases). V dropped 1 base and J dropped 2 bases, with 15 bases sitting between them. Germline V lookup: CDR1 LGHNA, CDR2 YSLEER. CDR3 length: 16 residues. The CDR3 DNA reads TGCGCCAGCAGCCAAGCCTCAGCGGTAGCCACCTACGAGCAGTACTTC. Translated: CASSQASAVATYEQYF.